This T cell receptor (beta chain) was found in a study of blood T cell repertoires in COVID-19. Study as a whole: Donors in the United States, Italy and Spain gave samples during acute or convalescent COVID-19. PBMCs, B-cell-depleted T cells, or T cells were the source of the cDNA or gDNA that made up the material.

The V end lost 10 bases, the J end lost 4 bases, and 13 bases lay between the germline ends. CDR1 is SNHLY, CDR2 FYNNEI, per germline. The CDR3 extends over 12 amino acids. Assay used: immunoSEQ multiplex PCR; TCRdb lists only in-frame clones, some missing. The sample lists 240,000 or so clones, around 90% occurring once. Sequencing input: peripheral blood. The receptor was isolated from a woman aged 70 to 79 with active or convalescent COVID-19. V usage is TRBV2 and J usage is TRBJ1-1; no firm D call. This CDR3 is CATSPGSTEAFF. The CDR3 bases are TGTGCCACCTCCCCGGGGAGCACTGAAGCTTTCTTT.